Following are 31 T cell receptor beta chains from one sample sequenced in a study of CD8 T cells in Susac syndrome. When the RNA was reverse transcribed, random hexamers were used with an input of roughly 0.45 to 1 ug. TCRdb re-called the immunoSEQ multiplex PCR reads through MiXCR, storing one row per CDR3 protein. Altogether approximately 54,000 distinct CDR3 sequences are present, 85% to 95% being singletons, with the ten largest covering 0.75%. The specimen was CD8+ T cells from PBMCs. The receptors here all came from a human donor with Susac syndrome.

The chain links TRBV29-1 to TRBJ2-7; perhaps D is TRBD1 or TRBD2 (5 bases each). Between the trimmed V and J ends, which lost 4 bases and 3 bases, there was a span of 19 bases. Germline values: CDR1 SQVTM, CDR2 ANQGSEA. The CDR3 totals 15 residues. The CDR3 DNA reads as TGCAGCGTTGTAGGGGACCCCGGGCCCCTCTACGAGCAGTACTTC. It is translated as CSVVGDPGPLYEQYF.

The V gene is TRBV7-8, the J gene TRBJ1-5; a weak D match, TRBD1 (5 bases). Germline V gene sequence: CDR1 SGHVS, CDR2 FQNEAQ. Trimming pared 1 base from V and 0 bases from J, leaving 13 bases between. The length of the CDR3 is 17 residues. The CDR3 region is CASSLGPGAYSNQPQHF. In nucleotides, the CDR3 is TGTGCCAGCAGCTTAGGGCCCGGGGCCTATAGCAATCAGCCCCAGCATTTT.

The chain has TRBV2 and TRBJ1-2; no clear D. The germline V gene has CDR1 SNHLY and CDR2 FYNNEI. The CDR3 sequence is 10 residues long. The V end was cut by 7 bases, the J end by 5 bases, with 5 bases between. CDR3 amino acids: CASKPYGYTF. The DNA of the CDR3 is TGTGCCAGCAAACCGTATGGCTACACCTTC.

The CDR3 DNA reads as TGTGCCAGCAGCCCGGGACAGGGTCTAGCAAAACTGTTTTTT. Protein product: CASSPGQGLAKLFF. V is TRBV27 and J is TRBJ1-4; 9 bases line up with TRBD1. The CDR3 runs 14 residues. Germline CDR1 MNHEY, CDR2 SMNVEV (reference sequence). Trimming cost V 6 bases and J 10 bases; bases outside gene matches: 9. Complete variable domain (other parts from reference TRBV27 and TRBJ1-4): EAQVTQNPRYLITVTGKKLTVTCSQNMNHEYMSWYRQDPGLGLRQIYYSMNVEVTDKGDVPEGYKVSRKEKRNFPLILESPSPNQTSLYFCASSPGQGLAKLFFGSGTQLSVL.

The genes are TRBV12-3 or TRBV12-4 and TRBJ1-2, with D unclear. V dropped 4 bases and J dropped 5 bases, with 11 bases sitting between them. This CDR3 region has 13 residues. The DNA for the CDR3 is TGTGCCAGCAGTTATCTGGGATCTTATGGCTACACCTTC. Protein: CASSYLGSYGYTF.

The chain joins TRBV19 to TRBJ1-2; D is unresolved. The CDR3 consists of 15 residues. V was cut by 6 bases and J by 0 bases, with 14 bases left in between. Per germline, CDR1 LNHDA and CDR2 SQIVND (reference sequence). The CDR3 loop reads CASSFGGSSNYGYTF. The CDR3 bases are TGTGCCAGTAGCTTCGGCGGGAGCTCTAACTATGGCTACACCTTC.

This chain uses TRBV7-9 with TRBJ2-5; no definite D call. The V end lost 4 bases, the J end lost 5 bases, and 11 bases lay between the germline ends. Germline V lookup: CDR1 SEHNR, CDR2 FQNEAQ (reference sequence). The CDR3 covers 13 residues. CDR3: CASSYFAGETQYF. The CDR3 region has the DNA TGTGCCAGCAGCTATTTTGCTGGGGAGACCCAGTACTTC.

The V gene is TRBV3-1, the J gene TRBJ1-5, with D possibly matching TRBD1 (5 bases). Trimming took off 1 base at V and 2 bases at J, with 15 bases between the two ends. CDR3 length: 17 amino acids. CDR1 is LGHDT, CDR2 YNNKEL, per germline (reference sequence). In nucleotides, the CDR3 is TGTGCCAGCAGCCAAGCGCCTCGTAGGGACGGCAATCAGCCCCAGCATTTT. Its translation is CASSQAPRRDGNQPQHF.

V usage is TRBV5-6 and J usage is TRBJ2-1, with TRBD1 matching over 9 bases. Germline V gene sequence: CDR1 SGHDT, CDR2 YYEEEE. J was trimmed by 5 bases and V by 4 bases; bases with no gene match: 7. This CDR3 has 15 amino acids. CDR3 protein: CASSGTGKGNNEQFF. The CDR3 region has the DNA TGTGCCAGCAGCGGGACAGGGAAAGGGAACAATGAGCAGTTCTTC.

The chain combines TRBV20-1 with TRBJ2-3; no firm D call. This CDR3 comprises 13 residues. Trimming took off 3 bases at V and 1 base at J, with 8 bases between the two ends. Looked up from germline, CDR1 is DFQATT and CDR2 is SNEGSKA (reference sequence). Here the CDR3 DNA reads TGCAGTGCTAGCTTCGGGCGCACAGATACGCAGTATTTT. It codes for CSASFGRTDTQYF.

The chain employs TRBV9 and TRBJ1-5; 7 nucleotides line up with TRBD1. CDR1 is SGDLS and CDR2 is YYNGEE in the germline V gene. CDR3 length: 15 amino acids. Losses at the gene ends were 4 bases for V and 6 bases for J; bases not matched to a gene: 10. In DNA form, the CDR3 reads TGTGCCAGCAGCCCCTTAGACAGGGTTGGTCAGCCCCAGCATTTT. It encodes CASSPLDRVGQPQHF.

In nucleotides, the CDR3 is TGTGCCAGCAGCCAAGACCCGACAGGGCCCTACGAGCAGTACTTC. Protein sequence: CASSQDPTGPYEQYF. This chain links TRBV4-2 with TRBJ2-7; 7 nucleotides line up with TRBD1. Germline V gene data show CDR1 as LGHNA and CDR2 as YNFKEQ. This CDR3 comprises 15 residues. The J segment lost 2 bases and the V segment lost 0 bases, leaving 4 bases of the junction unmatched.

The chain has TRBV12-3 or TRBV12-4 and TRBJ2-2; possible D gene TRBD2, 6 bases. V was shortened by 6 bases and J by 1 base, with 12 bases between the two germline ends. The CDR3 runs to 15 residues. The CDR3, as DNA: TGTGCCAGCAGCCTGGAGGGGAGGAACACCGGGGAGCTGTTTTTT. Encoded protein: CASSLEGRNTGELFF.

J is TRBJ1-6 and V is TRBV27; D possibly corresponds to TRBD1 (5 bases). Germline V gene data show CDR1 as MNHEY and CDR2 as SMNVEV (reference sequence). The CDR3 totals 15 residues. V shed 3 bases and J shed 4 bases, with 10 bases lying between them. The CDR3 protein is CASSLRDGYNSPLHF. CDR3 DNA: TGTGCCAGCAGTTTGAGGGACGGATATAATTCACCCCTCCACTTT.

The V call is TRBV14, the J call TRBJ1-1, with no clear D. Deletions cut 0 bases from V and 7 bases from J, with 12 bases between. The CDR3 covers 14 residues. CDR1 and CDR2 from the germline V gene are SGHDN and FVKESK. The CDR3 bases are TGTGCCAGCAGCCAAGAAGGGCGGGCGGGTGAAGCTTTCTTT. Protein: CASSQEGRAGEAFF.

This clonotype was counted between two and nine times. CDR3 in amino acids: CASSYSGPAGEQYF. The CDR3 DNA sequence: TGTGCCAGCAGCTATAGCGGGCCAGCTGGCGAGCAGTACTTC. The genes are TRBV7-2 and TRBJ2-7; 7 bases map to TRBD2. CDR1 and CDR2 from the germline V gene are SGHTA and FQGNSA. This CDR3 is built from 14 residues. After removal of 4 bases from V and 6 bases from J, the junction contained 9 bases not matched to a gene.

The CDR3 nucleotides are TGCGCCAGCAGCCTGAGCCCCGGGACAGTAAATTCACCCCTCCACTTT. Its translation is CASSLSPGTVNSPLHF. The rearrangement links TRBV4-1 to TRBJ1-6, with 7 nucleotides matching TRBD1. The CDR3 has 16 amino acids. The germline V gene has CDR1 MGHRA and CDR2 YSYEKL. With V trimmed by 4 bases and J by 7 bases, 10 bases remained unmatched.

The V call is TRBV13, the J call TRBJ1-1; a possible D gene is TRBD1 (6 bases). CDR3 length: 16 amino acids. The germline V gene has CDR1 PRHDT and CDR2 FYEKMQ (reference sequence). Trimming left V 1 base short and J 5 bases short, with 17 bases between. The CDR3 is CASSLVEQGVLTEAFF. The CDR3 coding sequence is TGTGCCAGCAGCTTAGTAGAACAGGGTGTTTTAACTGAAGCTTTCTTT.

The gene calls are TRBV15 and TRBJ1-2; D is unresolved. The V end was cut by 3 bases, the J end by 2 bases, with 13 bases between. Germline-derived CDR1 and CDR2 are LNHNV and YYDKDF (reference sequence). The length of the CDR3 is 15 residues. The CDR3 bases are TGTGCCACCAGCAGTTCCAGGTCGATAAACTATGGCTACACCTTC. Protein: CATSSSRSINYGYTF.

V and J are TRBV9 and TRBJ1-1, with a possible D match to TRBD1 (6 bases). The V and J ends lost 0 bases and 1 base respectively, with 13 bases between them. The CDR3 spans 16 residues. Germline V CDR1 and CDR2: SGDLS, YYNGEE. In DNA form, the CDR3 reads TGTGCCAGCAGCGTAGCCCGAGAACAGGGGAACACTGAAGCTTTCTTT. It translates to CASSVAREQGNTEAFF.

V is TRBV7-9 and J is TRBJ2-1, with 14 bases identical to TRBD2. Germline V gene data show CDR1 as SEHNR and CDR2 as FQNEAQ (reference sequence). The CDR3 spans 17 residues. Unmatched junction bases numbered 8, after V lost 6 bases and J lost 4 bases. The CDR3: CASRAGTSGREYNEQFF. The CDR3 coding sequence is TGTGCCAGCAGAGCCGGGACTAGCGGGAGAGAATACAATGAGCAGTTCTTC.

The chain employs TRBV30 and TRBJ1-2; D is undetermined. This CDR3 is 13 amino acids long. Germline V gene lookup returns CDR1 GTSNPN and CDR2 SVGIG (reference sequence). V was shortened by 4 bases and J by 7 bases, with 16 bases between the two germline ends. The CDR3 DNA reads TGTGCCTGGAACTCGGGGTCCCATGTTGGCTACACCTTC. Translating gives CAWNSGSHVGYTF.

A single count supports this clonotype. The chain joins TRBV2 to TRBJ2-7, with D perhaps TRBD1 (6 bases). The CDR3 totals 13 residues. Germline V lookup: CDR1 SNHLY, CDR2 FYNNEI. Trimming removed 8 bases from V and 2 bases from J, with 13 bases in between. CDR3 sequence reads: CASGPGAPYEQYF. The CDR3 region has the DNA TGTGCCAGCGGCCCAGGGGCCCCCTACGAGCAGTACTTC.

V usage is TRBV7-8 and J usage is TRBJ2-5, with D unresolved. The CDR3 runs to 14 residues. Trimming took off 5 bases at V and 0 bases at J, with 10 bases between the two ends. Germline assignment: CDR1 SGHVS and CDR2 FQNEAQ. The CDR3 region is CASSPGRNQETQYF. As DNA, the CDR3 is TGTGCCAGCAGCCCTGGACGGAACCAAGAGACCCAGTACTTC.

The V and J genes are TRBV30 and TRBJ1-6, with a tentative D call TRBD1 (6 bases). Germline V CDR1 and CDR2: GTSNPN, SVGIG (reference sequence). This CDR3 is built from 16 residues. Trimming removed 0 bases from V and 3 bases from J, with 12 bases in between. Here the CDR3 DNA reads TGTGCCTGGAGTGTACCAGGGGATTACTATAATTCACCCCTCCACTTT. Its translation: CAWSVPGDYYNSPLHF.

DNA of the CDR3: TGTGCCAGCAGCCCTCGAGGGAGTAATCAGCCCCAGCATTTT. This encodes CASSPRGSNQPQHF. The gene calls are TRBV14 and TRBJ1-5; D unresolved. Trimming cost V 4 bases and J 4 bases, with 11 bases left between them. The CDR3 runs 14 residues. The germline gives CDR1 SGHDN, CDR2 FVKESK.

J is TRBJ2-3 and V is TRBV9; 8 bases match TRBD1. This CDR3 is 17 amino acids long. Looked up from germline, CDR1 is SGDLS and CDR2 is YYNGEE. The J segment lost 1 base and the V segment lost 0 bases, leaving 7 bases of the junction unmatched. The CDR3 DNA is TGTGCCAGCAGCGTAGGTTCCGGGACAGGTCGCACAGATACGCAGTATTTT. Translating it yields CASSVGSGTGRTDTQYF.

This clonotype occurred once. V is TRBV5-4 and J is TRBJ1-2; possible D gene TRBD1, 5 bases. Germline lookup yields CDR1 SGHNT and CDR2 YYREEE (reference sequence). V was clipped by 3 bases and J by 3 bases, with 9 bases between them. The CDR3 extends over 13 amino acids. DNA of the CDR3: TGTGCCAGCAGCTCAACAGGAGACTATGGCTACACCTTC. Protein sequence: CASSSTGDYGYTF.

Details on this clonotype: Its ends do not fully match the called genes, so a read error is possible. The V call is TRBV3-1, the J call TRBJ1-1; D is unclear. Germline loops: CDR1 LGHDT, CDR2 YNNKEL (reference sequence). The CDR3 sequence is 17 residues long. The CDR3 is CASNQDSLKVYGTEAFF. As DNA, the CDR3 is TGTGCCAGCAACCAAGATTCTCTGAAGGTGTATGGCACTGAAGCTTTCTTT. The whole variable domain, remainder taken from reference TRBV3-1 and TRBJ1-1, is DTAVSQTPKYLVTQMGNDKSIKCEQNLGHDTMYWYKQDSKKFLKIMFSYNNKELIINETVPNRFSPKSPDKAHLNLHINSLELGDSAVYFCASNQDSLKVYGTEAFFGQGTRLTVV.

Concerning this clonotype itself: A junction boundary mismatches the germline segment, possibly from a read error. The CDR3 bases are TGCGCCAGCAGCCAAGGGACAGGGACTATTTTC. Its protein is CASSQGTGTIF. The V gene is TRBV4-1, the J gene TRBJ2-1, with D possibly being TRBD1 (8 bases). CDR1 and CDR2 from the germline V gene are MGHRA and YSYEKL. The CDR3 loop spans 11 amino acids.

V gene TRBV9 combines with J gene TRBJ2-5; D gene unclear. The CDR3 has 15 residues. V was shortened by 0 bases and J by 4 bases, with 13 bases between the two germline ends. Germline V CDR1 and CDR2: SGDLS, YYNGEE. The CDR3 region is CASSVVSGGGETQYF. The CDR3 DNA is TGTGCCAGCAGCGTAGTATCTGGCGGTGGAGAGACCCAGTACTTC. Full variable domain (rest looked up from reference TRBV9 and TRBJ2-5): DSGVTQTPKHLITATGQRVTLRCSPRSGDLSVYWYQQSLDQGLQFLIQYYNGEERAKGNILERFSAQQFPDLHSELNLSSLELGDSALYFCASSVVSGGGETQYFGPGTRLLVL.